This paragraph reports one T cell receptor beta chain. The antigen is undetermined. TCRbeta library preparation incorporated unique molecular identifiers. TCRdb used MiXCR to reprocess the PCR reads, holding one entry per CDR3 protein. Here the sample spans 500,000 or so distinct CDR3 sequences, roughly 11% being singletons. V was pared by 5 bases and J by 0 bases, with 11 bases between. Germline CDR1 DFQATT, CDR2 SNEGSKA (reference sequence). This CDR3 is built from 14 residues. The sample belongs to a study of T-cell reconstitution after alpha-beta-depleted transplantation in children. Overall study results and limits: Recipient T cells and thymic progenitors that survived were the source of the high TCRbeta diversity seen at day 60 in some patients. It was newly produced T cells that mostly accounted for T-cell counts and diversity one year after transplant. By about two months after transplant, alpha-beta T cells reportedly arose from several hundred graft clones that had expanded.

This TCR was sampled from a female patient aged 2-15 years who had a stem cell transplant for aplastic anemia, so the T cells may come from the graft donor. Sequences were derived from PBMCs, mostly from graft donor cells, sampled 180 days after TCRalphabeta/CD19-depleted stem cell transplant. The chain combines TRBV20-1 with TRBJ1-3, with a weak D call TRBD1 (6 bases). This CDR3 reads CSAHQGNSGNTIYF. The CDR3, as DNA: TGCAGTGCTCATCAGGGGAACTCTGGAAACACCATATATTTT.